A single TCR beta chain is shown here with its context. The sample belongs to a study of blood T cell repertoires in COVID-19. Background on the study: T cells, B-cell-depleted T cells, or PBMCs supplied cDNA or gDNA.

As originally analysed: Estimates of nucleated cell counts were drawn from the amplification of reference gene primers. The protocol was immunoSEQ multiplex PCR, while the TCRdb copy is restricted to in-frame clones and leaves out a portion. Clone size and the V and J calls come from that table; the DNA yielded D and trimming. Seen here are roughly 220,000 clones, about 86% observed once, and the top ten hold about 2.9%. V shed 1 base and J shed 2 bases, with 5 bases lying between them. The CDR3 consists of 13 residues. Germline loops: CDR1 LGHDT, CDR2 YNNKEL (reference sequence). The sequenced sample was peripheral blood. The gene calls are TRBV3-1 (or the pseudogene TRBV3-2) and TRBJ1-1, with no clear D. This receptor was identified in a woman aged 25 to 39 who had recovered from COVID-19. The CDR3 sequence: CASSQGPNTEAFF. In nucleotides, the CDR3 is TGTGCCAGCAGCCAAGGGCCAAACACTGAAGCTTTCTTT.